Following are 19 T cell receptor beta chains from one sample sequenced in a study of blood T cell repertoires in COVID-19. The repertoire was sequenced with immunoSEQ multiplex PCR; TCRdb's copy has only in-frame clones and lacks some. Of tens of thousands of clones detected, about four fifths appear once; the ten largest clones hold roughly an eighth. Sequencing used peripheral blood. The receptors come from an elderly woman with acute or convalescent COVID-19.

The chain uses TRBV15 and TRBJ1-6; TRBD1 aligns across 8 bases. Germline CDR1 reads LNHNV; CDR2 reads YYDKDF (reference sequence). The trim removed 1 base at V and 2 bases at J, leaving 4 bases unmatched. The CDR3 is 17 residues long. The CDR3 is CATSRVAGGTYNSPLHF. CDR3 nucleotide sequence: TGTGCCACCAGCAGAGTGGCAGGGGGCACCTATAATTCACCCCTCCACTTT.

V is TRBV28 and J is TRBJ1-6, with no clear D. Trimming shortened V by 5 bases and J by 10 bases, and 12 bases separated the two germline ends. CDR3 length equals 13 residues. CDR1 is MDHEN, CDR2 SYDVKM, per germline. In nucleotides, the CDR3 is TGTGCCAGCAGTCCCTCGGACTGGTCACCCCTCCACTTT. Encoded protein: CASSPSDWSPLHF.

This chain joins TRBV7-6 and TRBJ1-5; 12 bases agree with TRBD1. Per the germline V gene, CDR1 is SGHVS and CDR2 is FNYEAQ. The V gene end was trimmed by 1 base and the J gene end by 5 bases; junction bases not matched to a gene: 6. This CDR3 region has 17 residues. The CDR3 is CASSLERDRGHDQPQHF. The CDR3 bases are TGTGCCAGCAGCTTAGAAAGGGACAGGGGGCACGATCAGCCCCAGCATTTT. Together with reference TRBV7-6 and TRBJ1-5, the CDR3 gives the full variable domain: GAGVSQSPRYKVTKRGQDVALRCDPISGHVSLYWYRQALGQGPEFLTYFNYEAQQDKSGLPNDRFSAERPEGSISTLTIQRTEQRDSAMYRCASSLERDRGHDQPQHFGDGTRLSIL.

The chain is built from TRBV6-5 and TRBJ1-1; 9 bases agree with TRBD1. V gave up 7 bases and J gave up 0 bases; unmatched junction bases: 3. This CDR3 has 14 amino acids. Germline CDR1 and CDR2: MNHEY and SVGAGI. The CDR3 reads CASKRTGVNTEAFF. The CDR3 coding sequence is TGTGCCAGCAAGAGGACAGGGGTGAACACTGAAGCTTTCTTT.

The chain is built from TRBV6-7 and TRBJ2-3; 8 nucleotides line up with TRBD2. TRBV6-7 is sorted into the ORF group, with uncertain function. The CDR3 is 17 residues long. V was clipped by 0 bases and J by 2 bases; unmatched bases: 7. This chain's CDR3 is CASSYSVLAGNTDTQYF. CDR3 DNA sequence: TGTGCCAGCAGTTACTCTGTCTTAGCGGGGAACACAGATACGCAGTATTTT.

In its sample, this clone was seen a few times. This sequence joins TRBV7-2 and TRBJ2-1; D unclear. This CDR3 has 16 residues. CDR1 and CDR2 from the germline V gene are SGHTA and FQGNSA. Trimming cost V 5 bases and J 0 bases, with 14 bases left between them. The CDR3 DNA follows: TGTGCCAGCAGCGCGCTTGGGCAGAGCTCCTACAATGAGCAGTTCTTC. Translating it yields CASSALGQSSYNEQFF.

This chain joins TRBV7-2 and TRBJ2-1, with D perhaps matching TRBD2 (6 bases). Trimming left V 1 base short and J 3 bases short, with 10 bases between. Germline V gives CDR1 SGHTA, CDR2 FQGNSA. CDR3 size: 15 residues. In nucleotides, the CDR3 is TGTGCCAGCAGCTTAGGTTTTAGCGGCTACAATGAGCAGTTCTTC. Amino acids: CASSLGFSGYNEQFF.

The chain is built from TRBV6-2 or TRBV6-3 and TRBJ2-1; 8 bases are shared with TRBD1. Germline V gene lookup returns CDR1 MNHEY and CDR2 SVGEGT. J gave up 5 bases and V 2 bases, and 14 bases lay outside the gene matches. The length of the CDR3 is 18 residues. CDR3 sequence (DNA): TGTGCCAGCAGTTACGTCCCCTCTTCCAGGGGGCTCGACAATGAGCAGTTCTTC. Translated, it gives CASSYVPSSRGLDNEQFF.

The chain links TRBV5-1 to TRBJ1-2; TRBD1 might be the D (6 bases). The V end lost 5 bases, the J end lost 4 bases, and 15 bases lay between the germline ends. Germline CDR1 SGHRS, CDR2 YFSETQ. The CDR3 length is 14 residues. Written as DNA, the CDR3 is TGCGCCAGCAGTTCCACAGGGCGAAGCTATGGCTACACCTTC. The encoded protein is CASSSTGRSYGYTF.

A single count supports this clone. The chain employs TRBV28 and TRBJ1-4; a possible D gene is TRBD1 (6 bases). The CDR3 consists of 14 residues. Trimming took off 3 bases at V and 8 bases at J, with 13 bases between the two ends. Germline values: CDR1 MDHEN, CDR2 SYDVKM. The CDR3 bases are TGTGCCAGCAGTTTCAGAGGGGGTGGAGAAAAACTGTTTTTT. Protein sequence: CASSFRGGGEKLFF.

The chain uses TRBV2 and TRBJ2-2; 8 bases fit TRBD1. CDR3 size: 15 residues. Germline CDR1 SNHLY, CDR2 FYNNEI. V lost 7 bases to trimming and J lost 3 bases; unmatched junction nucleotides: 7. The DNA of the CDR3 is TGTGCCAGCAAGATAGACAGGGGTTACACCGGGGAGCTGTTTTTT. This codes for CASKIDRGYTGELFF.

The J gene is TRBJ2-7, the V gene TRBV7-2, with TRBD2 as a possible D gene (5 bases). The V gene lost 2 bases and the J gene lost 6 bases, with 11 bases spanning the gap. Germline lookup yields CDR1 SGHTA and CDR2 FQGNSA. CDR3 size: 13 residues. This CDR3 is CASSLSGVTEQYF. The CDR3 DNA is TGTGCCAGCAGCTTATCCGGGGTAACCGAGCAGTACTTC.

The CDR3 sequence: CASRGDRGNQPQHF. The CDR3 bases are TGTGCCAGCAGGGGGGACAGGGGCAATCAGCCCCAGCATTTT. The chain joins TRBV28 to TRBJ1-5, with 9 bases lining up with TRBD1. The CDR3 is 14 residues long. Trimming cost V 6 bases and J 2 bases; bases outside gene matches: 2. CDR1 is MDHEN and CDR2 is SYDVKM in the germline V gene.

In DNA form, the CDR3 reads TGTGCCAGCATGGGGACAGGGGGAGATACGCAGTATTTT. Protein sequence: CASMGTGGDTQYF. J is TRBJ2-3 and V is TRBV6-5; 11 positions agree with TRBD1. Germline V gene data show CDR1 as MNHEY and CDR2 as SVGAGI. The CDR3 is 13 residues long. J lost 5 bases, V lost 7 bases, and 2 bases had no gene match.

This chain uses TRBV19 with TRBJ1-5; a possible D gene is TRBD1 (6 bases). Trimming left V 5 bases short and J 1 base short, with 12 bases between. CDR3 length: 15 amino acids. CDR1 and CDR2 from the germline V gene are LNHDA and SQIVND (reference sequence). This chain's CDR3 is CASSAGQSSNQPQHF. CDR3 coding DNA: TGTGCCAGTAGTGCCGGACAGTCCAGCAATCAGCCCCAGCATTTT.

The V call is TRBV2, the J call TRBJ1-4; 10 nucleotides agree with TRBD1. Trimming cost V 6 bases and J 3 bases; bases outside gene matches: 4. The CDR3 consists of 15 residues. The germline V gene encodes CDR1 SNHLY and CDR2 FYNNEI. The CDR3 is CASRRDRGANEKLFF. The CDR3 nucleotides are TGTGCCAGCAGGAGGGACAGGGGCGCTAATGAAAAACTGTTTTTT.

This sequence joins TRBV6-6 and TRBJ1-5, with D possibly matching TRBD1 (6 bases). Germline loops: CDR1 MNHNY, CDR2 SVGAGI (reference sequence). Trimming took 6 bases from V and 5 from J, leaving 17 bases between them. The CDR3 is 15 residues long. DNA of the CDR3: TGTGCCAGCAGATACGACAGGTCCCTCCATCAGCCCCAGCATTTT. As protein: CASRYDRSLHQPQHF.

This chain joins TRBV3-1 (or the pseudogene TRBV3-2) and TRBJ1-1; no clear D. Germline V gene sequence: CDR1 LGHDT, CDR2 YNNKEL (reference sequence). The CDR3 extends over 13 amino acids. Trimming removed 4 bases from V and 4 bases from J, with 10 bases in between. Here the CDR3 reads CASSLGFSTEAFF. As DNA, the CDR3 is TGTGCCAGCAGCCTTGGCTTCTCCACTGAAGCTTTCTTT.

This chain uses TRBV9 with TRBJ1-2, with D possibly matching TRBD1 (6 bases). Germline CDR1 SGDLS, CDR2 YYNGEE. The CDR3 consists of 15 residues. The V end was cut by 0 bases, the J end by 4 bases, with 13 bases between. Here the CDR3 reads CASSVAWTDGYGYTF. The CDR3 DNA reads TGTGCCAGCAGCGTAGCTTGGACAGACGGCTATGGCTACACCTTC.